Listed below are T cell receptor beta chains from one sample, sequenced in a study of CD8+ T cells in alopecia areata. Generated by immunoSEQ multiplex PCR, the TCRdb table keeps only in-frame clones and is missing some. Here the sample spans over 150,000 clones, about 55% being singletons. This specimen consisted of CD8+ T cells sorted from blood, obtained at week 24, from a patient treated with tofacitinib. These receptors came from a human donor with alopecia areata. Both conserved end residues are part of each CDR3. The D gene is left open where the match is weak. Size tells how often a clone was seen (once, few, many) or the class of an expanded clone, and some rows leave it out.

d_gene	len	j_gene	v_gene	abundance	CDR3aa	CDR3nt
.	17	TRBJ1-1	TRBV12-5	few	CASGLINTGPLNTEAFF	TGTGCTAGTGGTTTGATAAATACGGGACCCTTGAACACTGAAGCTTTCTTT
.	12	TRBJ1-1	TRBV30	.	CAWSERGTEAFF	TGTGCCTGGAGTGAAAGGGGAACTGAAGCTTTCTTT
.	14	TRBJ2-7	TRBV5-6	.	CASSSRDLSYEQYF	TGTGCCAGCAGCTCTAGGGACCTCTCCTACGAGCAGTACTTC
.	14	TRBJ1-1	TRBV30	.	CASTELGTNTEAFF	TGTGCCTCCACTGAATTGGGTACGAACACTGAAGCTTTCTTT
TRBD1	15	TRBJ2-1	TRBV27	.	CASSPTGTGRNEQFF	TGTGCCAGCAGTCCAACCGGGACAGGGAGGAATGAGCAGTTCTTC
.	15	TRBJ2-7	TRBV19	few	CASSIYGGAKREQYF	TGTGCCAGTAGTATTTATGGCGGGGCCAAACGCGAGCAGTACTTC
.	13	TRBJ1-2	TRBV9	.	CASSQSDLYGYTF	TGTGCCAGCAGCCAATCGGACCTTTATGGCTACACCTTC
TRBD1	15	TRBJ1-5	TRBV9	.	CASSAAGGRNQPQHF	TGTGCCAGCAGCGCAGCAGGGGGCCGCAATCAGCCCCAGCATTTT
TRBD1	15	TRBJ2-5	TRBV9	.	CASSLTDRGQETQYF	TGTGCCAGCAGCCTAACTGACAGGGGCCAAGAGACCCAGTACTTC
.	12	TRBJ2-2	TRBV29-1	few	CSVLRGTGELFF	TGCAGCGTCCTCAGGGGTACCGGGGAGCTGTTTTTT
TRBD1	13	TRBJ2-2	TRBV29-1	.	CSIQGLGTGELFF	TGCAGCATACAGGGGTTGGGCACCGGGGAGCTGTTTTTT
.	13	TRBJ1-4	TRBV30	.	CAWSDSKQGKLFF	TGTGCCTGGAGTGATAGCAAACAGGGAAAACTGTTTTTT
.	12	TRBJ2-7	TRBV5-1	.	CASSLGNREQYF	TGCGCCAGCAGCTTAGGCAACCGCGAGCAGTACTTC
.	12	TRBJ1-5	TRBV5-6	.	CASSLGNQPQHF	TGTGCCAGCAGCTTAGGTAATCAGCCCCAGCATTTT
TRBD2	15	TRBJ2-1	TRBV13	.	CASSLKLASGKGQFF	TGTGCCAGCAGCCTAAAGTTGGCTAGCGGTAAGGGGCAGTTCTTC
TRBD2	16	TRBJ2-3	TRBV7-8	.	CASSFGLAGISDTQYF	TGTGCCAGCAGCTTTGGACTAGCGGGTATCTCAGATACGCAGTATTTT
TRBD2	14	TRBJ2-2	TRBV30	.	CAWNGGAQTGELFF	TGTGCCTGGAACGGGGGGGCCCAAACCGGGGAGCTGTTTTTT
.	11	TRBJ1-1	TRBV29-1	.	CSVDVSNEAFF	TGCAGCGTTGATGTCTCTAATGAAGCTTTCTTT
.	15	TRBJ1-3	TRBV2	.	CASRNVRGEGNTIYF	TGTGCCAGCAGAAATGTCCGGGGTGAGGGAAACACCATATATTTT
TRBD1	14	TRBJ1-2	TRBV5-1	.	CASSSGTGHYGYTF	TGCGCCAGCAGCTCCGGGACAGGGCACTATGGCTACACCTTC
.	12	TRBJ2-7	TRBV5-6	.	CASSSGPLEQYF	TGTGCCAGCAGCTCGGGACCCTTGGAGCAGTACTTC
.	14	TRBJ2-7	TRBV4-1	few	CASSQVWGSYEQYF	TGCGCCAGCAGCCAAGTCTGGGGTTCCTACGAGCAGTACTTC
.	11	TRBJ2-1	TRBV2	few	CASSADNEQFF	TGTGCCAGCAGTGCGGACAATGAGCAGTTCTTC
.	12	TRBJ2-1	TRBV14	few	CASSSGVGWQFF	TGTGCCAGCAGCTCCGGGGTCGGCTGGCAGTTCTTC
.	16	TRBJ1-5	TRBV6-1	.	CASSEVSVYSNQPQHF	TGTGCCAGCAGTGAAGTTTCGGTTTATAGCAATCAGCCCCAGCATTTT
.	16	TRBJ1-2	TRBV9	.	CASSPLLTGDNYGYTF	TGTGCCAGCAGCCCTCTCTTGACAGGAGATAACTATGGCTACACCTTC
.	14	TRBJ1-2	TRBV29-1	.	CSVEGGRYNYGYTF	TGCAGCGTTGAAGGTGGCCGTTATAACTATGGCTACACCTTC
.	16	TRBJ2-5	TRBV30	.	CAWSVELAGMGETQYF	TGTGCCTGGAGTGTTGAGCTAGCAGGGATGGGAGAGACCCAGTACTTC
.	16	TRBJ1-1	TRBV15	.	CATSRDRPRKNTEAFF	TGTGCCACCAGCAGAGATAGGCCCAGGAAGAACACTGAAGCTTTCTTT
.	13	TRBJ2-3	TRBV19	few	CASSIGLVDTQYF	TGTGCCAGTAGTATAGGACTGGTGGATACGCAGTATTTT
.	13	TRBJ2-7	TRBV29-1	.	CSVEDRGDYEQYF	TGCAGCGTTGAAGACAGGGGGGACTACGAGCAGTACTTC
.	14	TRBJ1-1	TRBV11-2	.	CASSLSSRTVEAFF	TGTGCCAGCAGCTTAAGTTCACGGACAGTTGAAGCTTTCTTT
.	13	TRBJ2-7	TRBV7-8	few	CASSHGTSAEQYF	TGTGCCAGCAGCCACGGGACATCTGCTGAGCAGTACTTC
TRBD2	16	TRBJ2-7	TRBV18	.	CASSPKDERGYYEQYF	TGTGCCAGCTCACCAAAAGACGAGCGGGGGTACTACGAGCAGTACTTC
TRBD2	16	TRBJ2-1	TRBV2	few	CASTGTSGGAADEQFF	TGTGCCAGCACGGGGACTAGCGGGGGGGCCGCGGATGAGCAGTTCTTC
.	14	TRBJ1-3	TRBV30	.	CAWSEPSSGNTIYF	TGTGCCTGGAGTGAGCCCAGCTCTGGAAACACCATATATTTT
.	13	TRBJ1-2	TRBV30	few	CASEGGDFYGYTF	TGTGCCTCCGAGGGGGGCGACTTCTATGGCTACACCTTC
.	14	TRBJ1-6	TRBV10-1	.	CASSEGGSSSPLHF	TGCGCCAGCAGTGAAGGTGGTTCATCTTCACCCCTCCACTTT
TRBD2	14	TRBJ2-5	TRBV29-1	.	CSVEKAAGGGEQYF	TGCAGCGTTGAAAAAGCGGCGGGGGGCGGTGAGCAGTACTTC
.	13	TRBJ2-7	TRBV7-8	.	CASSPGQLYEQYF	TGTGCCAGCAGCCCAGGTCAGCTCTACGAGCAGTACTTC
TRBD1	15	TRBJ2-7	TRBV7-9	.	CASSPQDRLSYEQYF	TGTGCCAGCAGCCCCCAGGACAGGTTGTCCTACGAGCAGTACTTC
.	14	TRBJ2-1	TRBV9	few	CASSVAGAYNEQFF	TGTGCCAGCAGCGTAGCGGGGGCCTACAATGAGCAGTTCTTC
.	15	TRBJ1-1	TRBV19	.	CASNPRGVMNTEAFF	TGTGCCAGTAACCCCCGGGGGGTCATGAACACTGAAGCTTTCTTT
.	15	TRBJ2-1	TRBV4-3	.	CASSQDSSDRDEQFF	TGCGCCAGCAGCCAAGATTCCTCCGATCGCGATGAGCAGTTCTTC
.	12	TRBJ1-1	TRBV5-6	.	CASSFEETEAFF	TGTGCCAGCAGCTTCGAGGAAACTGAAGCTTTCTTT
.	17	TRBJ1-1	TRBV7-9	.	CASSNTNRVGQNTEAFF	TGTGCCAGCAGCAACACCAACCGGGTGGGGCAAAACACTGAAGCTTTCTTT
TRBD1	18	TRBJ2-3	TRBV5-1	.	CASSLEEHRGRHTDTQYF	TGCGCCAGCAGCTTGGAGGAACACAGGGGGCGGCACACAGATACGCAGTATTTT
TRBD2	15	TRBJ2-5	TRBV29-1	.	CSVEERGIGQETQYF	TGCAGCGTTGAGGAGCGGGGCATAGGCCAAGAGACCCAGTACTTC
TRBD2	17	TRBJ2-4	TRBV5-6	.	CASSETSGGTVGNIQYF	TGTGCCAGCAGCGAAACTAGCGGGGGGACCGTGGGGAACATTCAGTACTTC
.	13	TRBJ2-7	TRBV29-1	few	CSVEDAESYEQYF	TGCAGCGTTGAAGATGCAGAAAGCTACGAGCAGTACTTC